The rows below give T cell receptor beta chains drawn from one sample of a study of T-cell memory formation after mild COVID-19. One entry per CDR3 protein, called by TCRdb with MiXCR from the 5' RACE reads. The data hold fewer than 200,000 distinct CDR3 sequences, with approximately 17% observed a single time. Sequenced input: PBMCs or a T cell subset sorted from them (not recorded which). Receptors originate from a man aged 18 to 29 who had mild COVID-19 (a few samples of this study predate the infection). Cell type and time point are not known. CDR3s leave out the opening cysteine and the closing phenylalanine or tryptophan.

V gene,J gene,CDR3 protein
TRBV4-2,TRBJ1-2,ASSQDVTKFNYGYT
TRBV27,TRBJ1-4,ASSFQGWDEKLF
TRBV7-2,TRBJ1-1,ASSLWDVGGRYTEAF
TRBV6-5,TRBJ2-2,ASSYWSNTGELF
TRBV5-1,TRBJ2-5,ASSLVAGGFETQY
TRBV4-2,TRBJ2-6,ASSQTVQAGSGANVLT
TRBV3-1,TRBJ2-4,ASSAPGQAKNIHY
TRBV3-1,TRBJ2-1,ASSPGSTFSYNEQF
TRBV29-1,TRBJ2-5,SNGSGSEETQY
TRBV6-5,TRBJ2-7,ASSYSGNREQY
TRBV4-3,TRBJ1-1,ASSQVNTNTEAF
TRBV4-3,TRBJ1-1,ASSQGNRGEAEAF
TRBV4-1,TRBJ1-4,ASSQREDEKLF
TRBV5-1,TRBJ1-6,ASRTGTGNSPLH
TRBV6-2/TRBV6-3,TRBJ2-3,ASSAHRSPSLTDTQY
TRBV5-1,TRBJ2-3,ASSSTRLADTDTQY
TRBV18,TRBJ1-1,ASSLLRHSITEAF
TRBV27,TRBJ2-1,ASSLGGGATGEQF
TRBV4-1,TRBJ1-1,ASRPQGMNTEAF
TRBV7-2,TRBJ2-5,ASSLVPPPGETQY
TRBV18,TRBJ2-7,ASSPDPLEQY
TRBV5-1,TRBJ1-1,ASSPQTGVSEAF
TRBV9,TRBJ1-1,ASSVRSVNTEAF
TRBV6-6,TRBJ2-3,ASSSPQRAYTDTQY
TRBV20-1,TRBJ1-4,SAPTGFEKLF
TRBV12-3/TRBV12-4,TRBJ1-5,ASSQTGRNQPQH
TRBV7-2,TRBJ1-2,ASSSPGVYYGYT
TRBV20-1,TRBJ2-1,SAPTSGGVEEQF
TRBV20-1,TRBJ1-4,SARSGGWNEKLF
TRBV6-2/TRBV6-3,TRBJ1-1,ASSYSTGLGYMNTEAF
TRBV11-2,TRBJ2-1,ASSLWAWEQF
TRBV7-9,TRBJ1-1,ASSFWQGTEAF
TRBV24-1,TRBJ1-5,ATSDFTGQPQH
TRBV10-3,TRBJ2-5,AIGNTGQGDETQY
TRBV4-3,TRBJ2-3,ASSQDGSTDTQY
TRBV11-2,TRBJ2-5,ASSSHTGAGQETQY
TRBV6-5,TRBJ2-6,ASTREGSSGANVLT
TRBV27,TRBJ1-2,ASSLSGLSRGYT
TRBV3-1,TRBJ1-2,ASSLKGTNYGYT
TRBV20-1,TRBJ2-5,SAAYRGQETQY
TRBV5-1,TRBJ1-2,ASSPRQESGYT